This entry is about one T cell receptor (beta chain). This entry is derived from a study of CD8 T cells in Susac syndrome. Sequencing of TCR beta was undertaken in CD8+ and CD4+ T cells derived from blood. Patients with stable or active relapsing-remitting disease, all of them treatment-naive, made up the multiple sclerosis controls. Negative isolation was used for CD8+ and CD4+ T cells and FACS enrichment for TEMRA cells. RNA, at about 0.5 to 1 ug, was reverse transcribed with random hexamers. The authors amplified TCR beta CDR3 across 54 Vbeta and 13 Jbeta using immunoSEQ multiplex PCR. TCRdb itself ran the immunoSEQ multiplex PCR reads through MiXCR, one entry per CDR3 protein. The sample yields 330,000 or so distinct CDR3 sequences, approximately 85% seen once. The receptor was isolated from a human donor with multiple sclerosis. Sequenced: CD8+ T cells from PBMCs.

CDR3 sequence (DNA): TGTGCCAGCAGTTACTCGACAGGGGGCAGGTACGAGCAGTACTTC. It encodes CASSYSTGGRYEQYF. This chain connects TRBV6-6 to TRBJ2-7, with 10 bases lining up with TRBD1. The CDR3 has 15 amino acids. Germline V gene sequence: CDR1 MNHNY, CDR2 SVGAGI (reference sequence). Trimming removed 0 bases from V and 4 bases from J; junction bases left unmatched: 3.